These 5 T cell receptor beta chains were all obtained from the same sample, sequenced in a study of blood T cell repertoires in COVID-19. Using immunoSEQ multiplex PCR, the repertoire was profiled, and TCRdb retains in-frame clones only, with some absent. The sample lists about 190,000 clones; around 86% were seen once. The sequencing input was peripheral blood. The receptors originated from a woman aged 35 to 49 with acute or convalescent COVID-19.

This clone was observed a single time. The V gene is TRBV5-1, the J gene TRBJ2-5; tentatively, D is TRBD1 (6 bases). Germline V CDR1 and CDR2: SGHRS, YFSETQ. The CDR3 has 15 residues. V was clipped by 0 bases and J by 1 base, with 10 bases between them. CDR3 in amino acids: CASSLAGTSQETQYF. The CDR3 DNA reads TGCGCCAGCAGCTTGGCCGGGACAAGCCAAGAGACCCAGTACTTC. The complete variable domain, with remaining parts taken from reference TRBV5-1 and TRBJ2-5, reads KAGVTQTPRYLIKTRGQQVTLSCSPISGHRSVSWYQQTPGQGLQFLFEYFSETQRNKGNFPGRFSGRQFSNSRSEMNVSTLELGDSALYLCASSLAGTSQETQYFGPGTRLLVL.

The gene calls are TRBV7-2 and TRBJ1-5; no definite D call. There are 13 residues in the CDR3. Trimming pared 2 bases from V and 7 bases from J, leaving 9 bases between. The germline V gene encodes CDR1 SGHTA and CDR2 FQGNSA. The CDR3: CASSLFGEQPQHF. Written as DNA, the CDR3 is TGTGCCAGCAGCTTATTCGGGGAACAGCCCCAGCATTTT.

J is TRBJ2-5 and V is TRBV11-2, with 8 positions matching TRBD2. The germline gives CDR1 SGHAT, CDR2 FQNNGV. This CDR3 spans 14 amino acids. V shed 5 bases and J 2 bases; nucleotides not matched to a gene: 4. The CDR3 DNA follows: TGTGCCAGCAGCCCCCAGCGGGGGCAAGAGACCCAGTACTTC. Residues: CASSPQRGQETQYF.

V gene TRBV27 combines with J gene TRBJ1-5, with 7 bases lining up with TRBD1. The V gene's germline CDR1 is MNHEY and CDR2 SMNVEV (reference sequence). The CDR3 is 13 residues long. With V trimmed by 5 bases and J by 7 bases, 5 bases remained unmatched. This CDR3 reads CASSKTGLQPQHF. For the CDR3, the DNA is TGTGCCAGCAGTAAGACAGGGCTCCAGCCCCAGCATTTT.

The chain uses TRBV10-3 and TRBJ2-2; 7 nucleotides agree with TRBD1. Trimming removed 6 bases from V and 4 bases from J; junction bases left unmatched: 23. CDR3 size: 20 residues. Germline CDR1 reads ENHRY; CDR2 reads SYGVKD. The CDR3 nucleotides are TGTGCCATCAGGAGGACCTATTTGGGACAGAACAGATTGGGCACCGGGGAGCTGTTTTTT. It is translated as CAIRRTYLGQNRLGTGELFF.